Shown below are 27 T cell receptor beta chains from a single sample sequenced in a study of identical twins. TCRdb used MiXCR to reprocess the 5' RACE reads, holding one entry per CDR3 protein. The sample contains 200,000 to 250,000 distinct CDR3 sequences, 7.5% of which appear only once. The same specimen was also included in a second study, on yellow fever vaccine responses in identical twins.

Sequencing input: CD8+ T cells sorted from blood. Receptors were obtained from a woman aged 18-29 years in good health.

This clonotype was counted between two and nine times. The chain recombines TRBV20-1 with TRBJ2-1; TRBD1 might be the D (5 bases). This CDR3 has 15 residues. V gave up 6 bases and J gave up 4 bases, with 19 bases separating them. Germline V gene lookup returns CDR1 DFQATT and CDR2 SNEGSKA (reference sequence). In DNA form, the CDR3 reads TGCAGTGCGAGGAGCAGACAGTTAACTTACAATGAGCAGTTCTTC. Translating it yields CSARSRQLTYNEQFF.

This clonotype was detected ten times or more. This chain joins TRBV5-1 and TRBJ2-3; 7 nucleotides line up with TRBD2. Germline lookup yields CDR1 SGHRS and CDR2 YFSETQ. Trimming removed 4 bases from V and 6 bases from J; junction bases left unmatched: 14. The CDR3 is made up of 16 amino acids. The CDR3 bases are TGCGCCAGCAGCCAGGAGGTAGGGAGGGCCTCTGATACGCAGTATTTT. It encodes CASSQEVGRASDTQYF.

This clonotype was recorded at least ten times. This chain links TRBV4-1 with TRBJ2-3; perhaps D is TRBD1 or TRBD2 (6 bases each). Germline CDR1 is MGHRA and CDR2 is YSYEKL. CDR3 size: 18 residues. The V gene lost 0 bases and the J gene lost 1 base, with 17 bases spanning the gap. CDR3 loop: CASSQDEVGGLRTDTQYF. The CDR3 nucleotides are TGCGCCAGCAGCCAAGACGAGGTTGGGGGGCTTCGCACAGATACGCAGTATTTT.

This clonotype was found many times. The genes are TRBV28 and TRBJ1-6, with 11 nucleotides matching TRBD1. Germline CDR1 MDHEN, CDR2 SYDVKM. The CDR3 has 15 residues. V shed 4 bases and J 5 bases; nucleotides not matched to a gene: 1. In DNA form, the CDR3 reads TGTGCCAGCAGTTCGGGACAGGGGGATAATTCACCCCTCCACTTT. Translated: CASSSGQGDNSPLHF.

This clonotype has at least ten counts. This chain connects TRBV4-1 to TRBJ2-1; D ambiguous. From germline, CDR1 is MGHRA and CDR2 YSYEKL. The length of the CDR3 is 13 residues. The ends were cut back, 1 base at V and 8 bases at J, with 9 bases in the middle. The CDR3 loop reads CASSQAASHEQFF. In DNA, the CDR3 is TGCGCCAGCAGCCAAGCGGCATCGCATGAGCAGTTCTTC.

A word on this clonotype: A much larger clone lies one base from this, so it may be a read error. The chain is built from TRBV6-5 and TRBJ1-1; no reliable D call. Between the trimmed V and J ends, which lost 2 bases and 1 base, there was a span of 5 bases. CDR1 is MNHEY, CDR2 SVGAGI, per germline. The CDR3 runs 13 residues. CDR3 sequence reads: CASSYGKNTEAFF. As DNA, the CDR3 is TGTGCCAGCAGTTACGGGAAGAACACTGAAGCTTTCTTT.

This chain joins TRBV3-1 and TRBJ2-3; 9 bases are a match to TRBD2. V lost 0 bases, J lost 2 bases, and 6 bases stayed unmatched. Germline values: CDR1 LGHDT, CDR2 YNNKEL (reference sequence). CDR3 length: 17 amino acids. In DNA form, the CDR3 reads TGTGCCAGCAGCCAAGACGAGACTAGCGGCCCCACAGATACGCAGTATTTT. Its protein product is CASSQDETSGPTDTQYF.

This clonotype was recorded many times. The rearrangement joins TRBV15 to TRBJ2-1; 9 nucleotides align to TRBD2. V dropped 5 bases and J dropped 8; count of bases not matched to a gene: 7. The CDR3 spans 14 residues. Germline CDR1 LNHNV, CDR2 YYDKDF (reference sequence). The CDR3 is CATSPGLAMDEQFF. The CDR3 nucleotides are TGTGCCACCAGCCCGGGACTAGCTATGGATGAGCAGTTCTTC.

CDR3 loop: CASSPGQGREKLFF. The DNA of the CDR3 is TGTGCCAGCAGCCCCGGACAGGGTCGGGAAAAACTGTTTTTT. This chain joins TRBV5-6 and TRBJ1-4; TRBD1 agrees at 8 bases. Trimming at V came to 4 bases and at J to 8 bases, leaving 7 bases not matched to a gene. This CDR3 spans 14 amino acids. Germline V gene lookup returns CDR1 SGHDT and CDR2 YYEEEE.

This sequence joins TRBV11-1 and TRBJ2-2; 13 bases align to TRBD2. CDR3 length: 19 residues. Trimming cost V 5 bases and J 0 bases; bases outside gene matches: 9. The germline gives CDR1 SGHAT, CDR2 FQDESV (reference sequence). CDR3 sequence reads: CASSHSTSGGFSNTGELFF. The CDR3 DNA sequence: TGTGCCAGCAGCCACTCGACTAGCGGGGGGTTCTCGAACACCGGGGAGCTGTTTTTT.

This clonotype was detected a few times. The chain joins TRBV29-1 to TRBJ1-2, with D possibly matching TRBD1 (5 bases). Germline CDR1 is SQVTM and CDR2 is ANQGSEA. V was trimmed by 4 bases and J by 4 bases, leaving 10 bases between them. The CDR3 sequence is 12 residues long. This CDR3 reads CSVGGGIYGYTF. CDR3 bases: TGCAGCGTTGGGGGGGGAATCTATGGCTACACCTTC.

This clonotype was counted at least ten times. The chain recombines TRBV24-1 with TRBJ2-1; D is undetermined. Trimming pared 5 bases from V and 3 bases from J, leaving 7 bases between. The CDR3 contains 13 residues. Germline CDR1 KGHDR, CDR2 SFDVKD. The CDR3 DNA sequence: TGTGCCACCAGTGTCGGCTACTACAATGAGCAGTTCTTC. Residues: CATSVGYYNEQFF.

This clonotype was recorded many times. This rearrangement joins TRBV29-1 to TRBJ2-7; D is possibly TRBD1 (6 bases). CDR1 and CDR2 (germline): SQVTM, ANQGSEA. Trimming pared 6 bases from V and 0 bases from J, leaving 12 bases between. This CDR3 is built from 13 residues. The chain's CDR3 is CSVGGQYSYEQYF. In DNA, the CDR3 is TGCAGCGTCGGAGGACAGTACTCCTACGAGCAGTACTTC.

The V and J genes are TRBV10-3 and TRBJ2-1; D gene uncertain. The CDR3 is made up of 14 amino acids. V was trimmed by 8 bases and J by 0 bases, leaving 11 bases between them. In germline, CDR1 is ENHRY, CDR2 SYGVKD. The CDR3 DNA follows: TGTGCCATCGTTCTAGAGGACTCCTACAATGAGCAGTTCTTC. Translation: CAIVLEDSYNEQFF.

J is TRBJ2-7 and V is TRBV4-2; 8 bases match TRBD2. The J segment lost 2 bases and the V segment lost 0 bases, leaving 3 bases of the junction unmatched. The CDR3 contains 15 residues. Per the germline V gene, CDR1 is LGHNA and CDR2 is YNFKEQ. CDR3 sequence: CASSQDIAGTYEQYF. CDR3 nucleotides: TGTGCCAGCAGCCAAGATATAGCGGGAACCTACGAGCAGTACTTC.

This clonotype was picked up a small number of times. The CDR3, as DNA: TGCAGTTCCTATAACCGAGGGGGTGGGGCCAACGTCCTGACTTTC. Protein product: CSSYNRGGGANVLTF. The chain combines TRBV20-1 with TRBJ2-6; maybe TRBD1 (6 bases). The CDR3 runs 15 residues. V was shortened by 8 bases and J by 3 bases, with 17 bases between the two germline ends. Germline V lookup: CDR1 DFQATT, CDR2 SNEGSKA (reference sequence).

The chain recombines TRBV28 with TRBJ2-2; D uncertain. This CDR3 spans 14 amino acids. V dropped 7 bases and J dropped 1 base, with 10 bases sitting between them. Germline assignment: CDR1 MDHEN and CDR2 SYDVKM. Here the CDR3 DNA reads TGTGCCAGCACTGGTCGGAAGAACACCGGGGAGCTGTTTTTT. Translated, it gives CASTGRKNTGELFF.

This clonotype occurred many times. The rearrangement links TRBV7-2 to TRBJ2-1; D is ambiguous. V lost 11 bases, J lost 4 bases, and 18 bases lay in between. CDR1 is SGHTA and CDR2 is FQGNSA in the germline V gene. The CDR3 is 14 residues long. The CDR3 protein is CAVLGVLGYNEQFF. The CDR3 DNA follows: TGTGCCGTTCTGGGCGTTCTCGGTTACAATGAGCAGTTCTTC.

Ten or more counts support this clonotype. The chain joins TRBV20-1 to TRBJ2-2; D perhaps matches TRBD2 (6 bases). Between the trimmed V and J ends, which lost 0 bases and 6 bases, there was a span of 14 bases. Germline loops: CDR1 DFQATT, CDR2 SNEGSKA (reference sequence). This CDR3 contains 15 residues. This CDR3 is CSARDFRLDAGELFF. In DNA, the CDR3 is TGCAGTGCTAGAGATTTCCGACTAGATGCCGGGGAGCTGTTTTTT.

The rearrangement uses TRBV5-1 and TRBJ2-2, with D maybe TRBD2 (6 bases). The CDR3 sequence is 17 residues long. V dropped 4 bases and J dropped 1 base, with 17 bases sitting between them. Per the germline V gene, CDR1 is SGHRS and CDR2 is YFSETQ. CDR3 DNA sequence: TGCGCCAGCAGCATTGGCGGGGACCACCTGAACACCGGGGAGCTGTTTTTT. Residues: CASSIGGDHLNTGELFF. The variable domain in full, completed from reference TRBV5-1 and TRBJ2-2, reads KAGVTQTPRYLIKTRGQQVTLSCSPISGHRSVSWYQQTPGQGLQFLFEYFSETQRNKGNFPGRFSGRQFSNSRSEMNVSTLELGDSALYLCASSIGGDHLNTGELFFGEGSRLTVL.

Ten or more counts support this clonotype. CDR3 in amino acids: CASSAPRANEQFF. DNA for the CDR3: TGTGCCAGCAGCGCCCCTAGGGCCAATGAGCAGTTCTTC. The rearrangement links TRBV13 to TRBJ2-1, with D hard to call. The germline V gene encodes CDR1 PRHDT and CDR2 FYEKMQ (reference sequence). The CDR3 contains 13 residues. Deletions cut 5 bases from V and 6 bases from J, with 11 bases between.

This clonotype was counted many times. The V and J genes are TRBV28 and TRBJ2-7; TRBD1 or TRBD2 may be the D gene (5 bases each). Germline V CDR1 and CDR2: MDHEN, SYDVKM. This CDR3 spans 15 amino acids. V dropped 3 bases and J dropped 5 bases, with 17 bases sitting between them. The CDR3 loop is CASSFLSRESHEQYF. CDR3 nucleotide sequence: TGTGCCAGCAGTTTTCTGTCCAGGGAGTCGCACGAGCAGTACTTC.

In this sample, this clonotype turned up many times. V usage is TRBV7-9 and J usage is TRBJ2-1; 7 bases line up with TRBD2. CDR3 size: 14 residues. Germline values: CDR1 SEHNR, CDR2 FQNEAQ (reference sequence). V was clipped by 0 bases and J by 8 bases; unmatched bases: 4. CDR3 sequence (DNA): TGTGCCAGCAGCTTAGCGGGAGGGCTGGATGAGCAGTTCTTC. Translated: CASSLAGGLDEQFF. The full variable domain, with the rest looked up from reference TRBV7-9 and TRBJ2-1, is DTGVSQNPRHKITKRGQNVTFRCDPISEHNRLYWYRQTLGQGPEFLTYFQNEAQLEKSRLLSDRFSAERPKGSFSTLEIQRTEQGDSAMYLCASSLAGGLDEQFFGPGTRLTVL.

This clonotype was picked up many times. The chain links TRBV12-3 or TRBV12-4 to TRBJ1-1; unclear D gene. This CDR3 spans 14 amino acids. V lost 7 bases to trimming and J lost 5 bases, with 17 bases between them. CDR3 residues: CASILTTERTEAFF. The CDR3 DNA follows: TGTGCCAGCATTCTGACTACGGAGCGGACTGAAGCTTTCTTT.

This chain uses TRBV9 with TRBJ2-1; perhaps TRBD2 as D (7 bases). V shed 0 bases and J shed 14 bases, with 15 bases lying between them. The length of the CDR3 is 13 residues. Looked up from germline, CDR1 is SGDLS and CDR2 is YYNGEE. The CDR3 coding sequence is TGTGCCAGCAGCGTAGATGCGGGGGCAGGGGAGTTCTTC. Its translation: CASSVDAGAGEFF.

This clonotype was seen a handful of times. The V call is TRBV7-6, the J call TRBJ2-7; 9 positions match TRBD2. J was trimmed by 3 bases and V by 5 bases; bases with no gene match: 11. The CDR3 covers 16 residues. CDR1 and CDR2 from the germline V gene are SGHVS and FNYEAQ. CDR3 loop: CASSPSGSGSSYEQYF. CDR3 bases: TGTGCCAGCAGCCCCAGTGGTAGCGGGAGTAGCTACGAGCAGTACTTC.

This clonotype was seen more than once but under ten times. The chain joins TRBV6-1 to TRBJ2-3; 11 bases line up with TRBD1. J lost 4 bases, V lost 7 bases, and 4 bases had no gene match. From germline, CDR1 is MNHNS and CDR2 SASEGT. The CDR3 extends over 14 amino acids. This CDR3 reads CASNPGQGADTQYF. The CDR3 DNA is TGTGCCAGCAATCCGGGACAGGGGGCAGATACGCAGTATTTT.